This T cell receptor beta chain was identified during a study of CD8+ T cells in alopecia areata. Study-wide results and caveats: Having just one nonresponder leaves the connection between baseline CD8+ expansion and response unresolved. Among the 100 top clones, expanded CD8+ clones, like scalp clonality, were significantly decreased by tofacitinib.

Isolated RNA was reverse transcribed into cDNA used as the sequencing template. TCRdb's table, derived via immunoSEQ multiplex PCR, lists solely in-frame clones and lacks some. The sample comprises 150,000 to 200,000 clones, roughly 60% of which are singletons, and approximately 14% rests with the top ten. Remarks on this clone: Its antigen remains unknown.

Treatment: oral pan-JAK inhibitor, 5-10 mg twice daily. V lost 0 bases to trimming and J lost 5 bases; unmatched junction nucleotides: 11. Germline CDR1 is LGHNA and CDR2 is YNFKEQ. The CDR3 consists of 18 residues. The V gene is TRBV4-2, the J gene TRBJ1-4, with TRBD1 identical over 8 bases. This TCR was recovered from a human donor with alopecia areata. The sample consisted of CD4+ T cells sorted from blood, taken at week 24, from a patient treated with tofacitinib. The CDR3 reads CASSQEPGGDRGNEKLFF. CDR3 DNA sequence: TGTGCCAGCAGCCAAGAGCCAGGGGGCGACAGGGGAAATGAAAAACTGTTTTTT.